A selection of T cell receptor beta chains follows, all from one sample in a study of blood T cells in healthy people across ages. TCRdb re-analysed the 5' RACE reads in MiXCR, keeping a single row per CDR3 protein. The repertoire holds roughly 700,000 distinct CDR3 sequences, around 25% seen once, with 9% to 9.5% in the top ten. This sample also appeared in a second study, on T cells of mothers and their children.

Sequencing used blood. The receptors stem from a boy aged 5 to 17 in good health. The CDR3 runs from the conserved cysteine through the conserved F or W. The order of the fields is D gene, V gene, J gene, clone size, CDR3 DNA, CDR3 protein. The D gene is left open where the match is weak. Rows give clone size only sometimes, using once, few, many, or a class for an expanded clone.

NA	TRBV4-3	TRBJ2-3	NA	TGCGCCAGCAGCCAAGATGGTAGGGCAGGAGATACGCAGTATTTT	CASSQDGRAGDTQYF
NA	TRBV20-1	TRBJ2-7	few	TGCAGTGCTAGTCCCTCCCTAGCTCCCGAGCAGTACTTC	CSASPSLAPEQYF
NA	TRBV7-3	TRBJ2-1	few	TGTGCCAGCAGCTTAGGGGCGGAGGACGAGCAGTTCTTC	CASSLGAEDEQFF
NA	TRBV7-6	TRBJ1-6	few	TGTGCCAGCAGCCCCGGGCCGTTTGGTTCACCCCTCCACTTT	CASSPGPFGSPLHF
NA	TRBV7-9	TRBJ2-5	NA	TGTGCCAGCACCCTAGGAGGGTTTCCAGAGACCCAGTACTTC	CASTLGGFPETQYF
TRBD1	TRBV3-1	TRBJ1-1	NA	TGTGCCAGCAGCCACGAAGGGGGACAGGGGGGCAATGAAGCTTTCTTT	CASSHEGGQGGNEAFF
NA	TRBV5-1	TRBJ2-3	NA	TGCGCCAGCAGCGAAGGAGTCGTCTTGGTCGCAGATACGCAGTATTTT	CASSEGVVLVADTQYF
NA	TRBV29-1	TRBJ1-2	NA	TGCAGCGTTGAAGCCAGCTATGGCTACACCTTC	CSVEASYGYTF
NA	TRBV21-1	TRBJ2-6	NA	TGTGCCAGCAGCAAAGCGCCTATCGAACGCAAGCCCCACTCTGGGGCCAACGTCCTGACTTTC	CASSKAPIERKPHSGANVLTF
NA	TRBV12-3/TRBV12-4	TRBJ1-1	few	TGTGCCAGCAGCGCTCCTACAGGGAACACTGAAGCTTTCTTT	CASSAPTGNTEAFF
TRBD2	TRBV7-9	TRBJ2-2	NA	TGTGCCAGCAGCGCAAACCCTAGCGGAGACACCGGGGAGCTGTTTTTT	CASSANPSGDTGELFF
NA	TRBV18	TRBJ2-3	NA	TGTGCCAGCTCACCACAGAGGAAACCCCAGATAAGCACAGATACGCAGTATTTT	CASSPQRKPQISTDTQYF
NA	TRBV20-1	TRBJ1-2	NA	TGCAGTGCTAGTGCGACGGCTGGCTACACCTTC	CSASATAGYTF
TRBD2	TRBV24-1	TRBJ2-5	NA	TGTGCCACCAGTTCCGGGGGGGCCGGGGAGACCCAGTACTTC	CATSSGGAGETQYF
NA	TRBV18	TRBJ2-5	few	TGTGCCAGCTCACCAAGAGCGGTCAGACAAGAGACCCAGTACTTC	CASSPRAVRQETQYF
NA	TRBV20-1	TRBJ2-5	NA	TGCAGTGCTAGAGAGTCCCGCGCGGGGACCCAGTACTTC	CSARESRAGTQYF
NA	TRBV7-9	TRBJ2-7	NA	TGTGCCAGCAGCCCCTCCGGGACGGCAGGTATCCACGAGCAGTACTTC	CASSPSGTAGIHEQYF
NA	TRBV7-3	TRBJ1-2	NA	TGTGCCAGCAGCTTAATTGGGAGTCGAGGACAGCTTGGGTATGGCTACACCTTC	CASSLIGSRGQLGYGYTF
TRBD2	TRBV20-1	TRBJ2-1	NA	TGCAGTGCCGAGACTAGCGGGAGGGCAATCTACAATGAGCAGTTCTTC	CSAETSGRAIYNEQFF
TRBD2	TRBV5-4	TRBJ2-7	few	TGTGCCAGCAGCCCGCTAGCGGGAGGGCCCGACGAGCAGTACTTC	CASSPLAGGPDEQYF
TRBD1	TRBV29-1	TRBJ2-7	few	TGCAGCGTCATTCAACCGGGACAGTCCTACGAGCAGTACTTC	CSVIQPGQSYEQYF
TRBD1	TRBV11-2	TRBJ2-3	few	TGTGCCAGCAGCTTAACGGGACAGGGGTCCACAGATACGCAGTATTTT	CASSLTGQGSTDTQYF
NA	TRBV28	TRBJ1-1	few	TGTGCCAGCTATCAGGACGGGGTATCAGGAGCTGAAGCTTTCTTT	CASYQDGVSGAEAFF
NA	TRBV4-2	TRBJ2-1	NA	TGTGCCAGCAGCCAAGATGCGGGACCATACAATGAGCAGTTCTTC	CASSQDAGPYNEQFF
NA	TRBV6-2/TRBV6-3	TRBJ1-5	few	TGTGCCTGCCGGGACACCAATCAGCCCCAGCATTTT	CACRDTNQPQHF
NA	TRBV25-1	TRBJ2-5	NA	TGTGCCAGCAGTGAATTTTTCGAGACCCAGTACTTC	CASSEFFETQYF
NA	TRBV24-1	TRBJ2-7	NA	TGTGCCACCAGTGATGGGGTGGACAACGAGCAGTACTTC	CATSDGVDNEQYF
TRBD1	TRBV28	TRBJ2-7	few	TGTGCCAGCAGTCCCCGGGACAGGTATTCCTACGAGCAGTACTTC	CASSPRDRYSYEQYF
TRBD2	TRBV20-1	TRBJ2-1	NA	TGCAGTGCCCTGACTAGCGGGGGGGCCGGTGAGCAGTTCTTC	CSALTSGGAGEQFF
NA	TRBV7-6	TRBJ2-2	NA	TGTGCCAGCAGCCACCAGTACACCGGGGAGCTGTTTTTT	CASSHQYTGELFF
NA	TRBV11-2	TRBJ1-6	NA	TGTGCCAGCACCCTCAACCCCCCTGTTTCACCCCTCCACTTT	CASTLNPPVSPLHF
TRBD2	TRBV7-2	TRBJ2-5	few	TGTGCCAGCAGCCTCCCGGGACTAGCGTTACAACTAGAGACCCAGTACTTC	CASSLPGLALQLETQYF
TRBD2	TRBV12-3/TRBV12-4	TRBJ2-4	few	TGTGCCAGCACCCTAGCGGGCAAAAACATTCAGTACTTC	CASTLAGKNIQYF
NA	TRBV5-5	TRBJ2-1	NA	TGTGCCAGCAGCTTGGAGGAGTACTACAATGAGCAGTTCTTC	CASSLEEYYNEQFF
NA	TRBV18	TRBJ2-5	few	TGTGCCAGCTCACCACCAAACAGACAAGAGACCCAGTACTTC	CASSPPNRQETQYF
TRBD1	TRBV13	TRBJ2-5	NA	TGTGCCAGCAGCTCAAACAGGGGCCACGACGAGCGGTACTTC	CASSSNRGHDERYF
NA	TRBV11-2	TRBJ1-2	NA	TGTGCCAGCAGCAAGACTTCAGGCTATGGCTACACCTTC	CASSKTSGYGYTF
NA	TRBV29-1	TRBJ1-1	NA	TGCAGCGTTGAACTCTTACGGGCCGTGAACACTGAAGCTTTCTTT	CSVELLRAVNTEAFF
NA	TRBV5-1	TRBJ2-7	few	TGCGCCAGCAGCTTGGCTCCGGAACTATACGAGCAGTACTTC	CASSLAPELYEQYF
NA	TRBV7-9	TRBJ2-6	NA	TGTGCCAGCAGCAAAACCACCGGGACCCCTGGGGCCAACGTCCTGACTTTC	CASSKTTGTPGANVLTF
TRBD1	TRBV19	TRBJ2-3	few	TGTGCCAGTTCACAGGGGTTCCGAGATACGCAGTATTTT	CASSQGFRDTQYF
NA	TRBV27	TRBJ1-1	NA	TGTGCCAGCAGTTTAATCCAGGGAGTCGAAGCTTTCTTT	CASSLIQGVEAFF
TRBD2	TRBV7-2	TRBJ2-1	NA	TGTGCCAGCAGCTTAGCGCAGCGGGGCATAAATGAGCAGTTCTTC	CASSLAQRGINEQFF
TRBD1	TRBV6-6	TRBJ2-5	once	TGTGCCAGCAGTTACGACAGGGCTTCGGAGACCCAGTACTTC	CASSYDRASETQYF
TRBD1	TRBV12-3/TRBV12-4	TRBJ1-1	NA	TGTGCCAGCAGTCTTCGGACAGGGAGTAACACTGAAGCTTTCTTT	CASSLRTGSNTEAFF
TRBD2	TRBV5-1	TRBJ2-5	NA	TGCGCCAGCAGCTTAGAACGGCGCGGGAGGGGGGACCAAGAGACCCAGTACTTC	CASSLERRGRGDQETQYF
NA	TRBV29-1	TRBJ1-2	NA	TGCAGCGCGGCTAGTACGGAAGGCTACACCTTC	CSAASTEGYTF
NA	TRBV2	TRBJ2-7	NA	TGTGCCAGCAGGGGACAAGTGTTCTACGAGCAGTACTTC	CASRGQVFYEQYF
TRBD1	TRBV12-3/TRBV12-4	TRBJ2-1	NA	TGTGCCAGCAGCTTTGTCCTCGTCGGGACAGGGGTGAACAATGAGCAGTTCTTC	CASSFVLVGTGVNNEQFF
TRBD1	TRBV10-3	TRBJ2-7	few	TGTGCCATCAGTGACCCGGACAGGGCCTACGAGCAGTACTTC	CAISDPDRAYEQYF
TRBD2	TRBV20-1	TRBJ2-1	NA	TGCAGTGCTAAAATACCGGGACTAGCGGGGTACCACTCCTACAATGAGCAGTTCTTC	CSAKIPGLAGYHSYNEQFF
TRBD1	TRBV29-1	TRBJ2-3	NA	TGCAGCGTTGAAGAGGGACAGGGTCCAGATACGCAGTATTTT	CSVEEGQGPDTQYF
NA	TRBV9	TRBJ1-4	few	TGTGCCAGCAGCGTAGACCTAAACACCGGAGGAAATGAAAAACTGTTTTTT	CASSVDLNTGGNEKLFF
TRBD1	TRBV4-2	TRBJ2-7	few	TGTGCCAGCAGCCAGTTCCCTGGGGGACAGGAGACCTACGAGCAGTACTTC	CASSQFPGGQETYEQYF